Presented here are 22 T cell receptor beta chains from one specimen sequenced in a study of Ad26.COV2.S vaccination and SARS-CoV-2 variants. Documented treatment: some 20 received Ad26.COV2.S at low or high dose, single or two shots; several received placebo; per-sample allocation not given. Day 63 after the first injection of vaccine or placebo was the sampling time. Only in-frame clones appear in the TCRdb table, and some are missing; sequencing was by immunoSEQ multiplex PCR. The data show hundreds of thousands of clones, 88% seen once. Sequenced here: peripheral blood, sampled in a trial of Ad26.COV2.S vaccine versus placebo. The source of these receptors is a person between 18 and 60 years old who received the Ad26.COV2.S COVID-19 vaccine or a placebo.

The genes are TRBV30 and TRBJ2-3; no definite D call. Trimming cost V 4 bases and J 2 bases, with 13 bases left between them. This CDR3 region has 14 residues. Germline loops: CDR1 GTSNPN, CDR2 SVGIG (reference sequence). The CDR3 protein is CAWTPLTNTDTQYF. The CDR3, as DNA: TGTGCCTGGACCCCGCTGACCAACACAGATACGCAGTATTTT.

The V and J genes are TRBV7-2 and TRBJ1-5; 9 bases agree with TRBD1. V was clipped by 6 bases and J by 6 bases; unmatched bases: 9. The V gene's germline CDR1 is SGHTA and CDR2 FQGNSA. There are 15 residues in the CDR3. This CDR3 is CASSLRQGQGQPQHF. For the CDR3, the DNA is TGTGCCAGCAGTCTTCGACAGGGACAGGGTCAGCCCCAGCATTTT.

V gene TRBV3-1 (or the pseudogene TRBV3-2) combines with J gene TRBJ1-2; 7 bases match TRBD1. CDR1 LGHDT and CDR2 YNNKEL come from the germline V gene (reference sequence). The CDR3 extends over 14 amino acids. V lost 4 bases, J lost 5 bases, and 7 bases stayed unmatched. As DNA, the CDR3 is TGTGCCAGCAGCCCCAGGACAGGCGGTTATGGCTACACCTTC. This gives the protein CASSPRTGGYGYTF.

This clone was detected once. The chain is built from TRBV4-3 and TRBJ1-2; 10 bases agree with TRBD1. This CDR3 region has 14 residues. Germline V gene data show CDR1 as LGHNA and CDR2 as YSLEER. The ends lost 8 bases at V and 5 bases at J; junction bases unmatched: 8. CDR3 coding DNA: TGCGCCAGCGGACAGGGGGGAGACTTTTATGGCTACACCTTC. Encoded protein: CASGQGGDFYGYTF.

V gene TRBV5-6 combines with J gene TRBJ1-2; D gene unclear. V lost 4 bases and J 2 bases, leaving 9 bases between the germline ends. CDR1 and CDR2 from the germline V gene are SGHDT and YYEEEE. The CDR3 spans 13 residues. The CDR3 nucleotides read TGTGCCAGCAGCCCCGGAGGGAACTATGGCTACACCTTC. Protein sequence: CASSPGGNYGYTF.

J is TRBJ1-2 and V is TRBV7-9, with TRBD1 matching 9 bases. CDR3 length: 14 residues. Unmatched junction bases numbered 6, after V lost 6 bases and J lost 4 bases. CDR1 and CDR2 (germline): SEHNR, FQNEAQ (reference sequence). The CDR3 spells CASRQSDRGYGYTF. The DNA of the CDR3 is TGTGCCAGCAGGCAGTCGGACAGGGGCTATGGCTACACCTTC.

The chain joins TRBV19 to TRBJ1-2, with a tentative D call TRBD1 (5 bases). Trimming stripped 3 bases from V and 0 bases from J, with 8 bases between. Germline CDR1 LNHDA, CDR2 SQIVND (reference sequence). The CDR3 runs to 14 residues. The CDR3 protein is CASSMRGANYGYTF. CDR3 sequence (DNA): TGTGCCAGTAGTATGAGGGGCGCTAACTATGGCTACACCTTC.

The V and J genes are TRBV4-3 and TRBJ2-2; D might be TRBD1 or TRBD2, each matching 6 bases. The CDR3 covers 18 residues. CDR1 and CDR2 (germline): LGHNA, YSLEER. Trimming took 3 bases from V and 0 from J, leaving 17 bases between them. CDR3 DNA: TGCGCCAGCAGCCATTCTAGGGGGGACCTCGCGAACACCGGGGAGCTGTTTTTT. This translates into CASSHSRGDLANTGELFF.

The chain carries TRBV15 and TRBJ2-1; TRBD1 matches 9 bases. The CDR3 is made up of 17 amino acids. In germline, CDR1 is LNHNV, CDR2 YYDKDF (reference sequence). V dropped 3 bases and J dropped 8; count of bases not matched to a gene: 14. CDR3 loop: CATSRDLPGTGTDEQFF. CDR3 nucleotides: TGTGCCACCAGCAGGGACCTCCCCGGGACAGGGACCGATGAGCAGTTCTTC.

This clone was counted a few times. The chain carries TRBV4-3 and TRBJ2-7, with 13 bases that match TRBD2. The CDR3 runs to 16 residues. The trim removed 4 bases at V and 0 bases at J, leaving 3 bases unmatched. Germline V gives CDR1 LGHNA, CDR2 YSLEER. This CDR3 reads CASSRGTSGISYEQYF. CDR3 DNA: TGCGCCAGCAGCCGAGGGACTAGCGGGATCTCCTACGAGCAGTACTTC.

The V and J genes are TRBV11-2 and TRBJ1-1; possibly TRBD1 for D (5 bases). Germline CDR1 SGHAT, CDR2 FQNNGV. Trimming shortened V by 5 bases and J by 8 bases, and 27 bases separated the two germline ends. The CDR3 is 17 residues long. Here the CDR3 reads CASSPSQGSGVGFEAFF. The CDR3 DNA sequence: TGTGCCAGCAGCCCGTCCCAGGGATCCGGGGTAGGCTTCGAAGCTTTCTTT.

V is TRBV30 and J is TRBJ1-5; D ambiguous. V shed 1 base and J shed 0 bases, with 7 bases lying between them. CDR1 is GTSNPN and CDR2 is SVGIG in the germline V gene (reference sequence). The CDR3 consists of 14 residues. CDR3 sequence: CAWSEVSSNQPQHF. For the CDR3, the DNA is TGTGCCTGGAGTGAGGTTAGTAGCAATCAGCCCCAGCATTTT.

The chain links TRBV20-1 to TRBJ1-6; D gene unclear. Germline CDR1 reads DFQATT; CDR2 reads SNEGSKA (reference sequence). V lost 3 bases and J lost 3, with 6 bases in between. CDR3 length: 13 residues. The CDR3 bases are TGCAGTGCTAGTACGGACTATAATTCACCCCTCCACTTT. Residues: CSASTDYNSPLHF.

The J gene is TRBJ2-2, the V gene TRBV5-1; 7 nucleotides align to TRBD1. J was trimmed by 2 bases and V by 6 bases; bases with no gene match: 7. CDR3 length equals 15 residues. Germline V gives CDR1 SGHRS, CDR2 YFSETQ. The CDR3 nucleotides read TGCGCCAGCACCCCGGGACAGCAAAACACCGGGGAGCTGTTTTTT. Translated: CASTPGQQNTGELFF.

The chain joins TRBV6-4 to TRBJ1-1; 8 positions agree with TRBD1. This CDR3 has 15 residues. CDR1 MRHNA and CDR2 SNTAGT come from the germline V gene. The V segment lost 5 bases and the J segment 0 bases; nucleotides outside the gene matches: 5. CDR3 nucleotides: TGTGCCAGCAGTCCGACAGGGGCATTGAACACTGAAGCTTTCTTT. It specifies CASSPTGALNTEAFF.

The chain employs TRBV29-1 and TRBJ1-2, with D perhaps matching TRBD1 (5 bases). V gave up 4 bases and J gave up 0 bases, with 9 bases separating them. The CDR3 spans 13 residues. From germline, CDR1 is SQVTM and CDR2 ANQGSEA. The CDR3 nucleotides read TGCAGCGTTGTGTGGGACCCTAACTATGGCTACACCTTC. It translates to CSVVWDPNYGYTF.

This sequence joins TRBV7-9 and TRBJ1-6; 10 positions match TRBD1. The V and J ends lost 3 bases and 4 bases, in that order; junction bases with no gene match: 12. This CDR3 comprises 19 residues. The germline V gene encodes CDR1 SEHNR and CDR2 FQNEAQ (reference sequence). As DNA, the CDR3 is TGTGCCAGCAGCTTTGTTGGGGGACAGGGGCTTAAGTATAATTCACCCCTCCACTTT. Translating it yields CASSFVGGQGLKYNSPLHF.

This rearrangement joins TRBV6-6 to TRBJ1-2; TRBD1 might be the D (5 bases). CDR3 size: 16 residues. CDR1 is MNHNY, CDR2 SVGAGI, per germline (reference sequence). V was shortened by 5 bases and J by 3 bases, with 19 bases between the two germline ends. The CDR3 DNA follows: TGTGCCAGCAGTCCCCCGGGGCCCAGGGCCGACTATGGCTACACCTTC. It translates to CASSPPGPRADYGYTF.

The V gene is TRBV4-1, the J gene TRBJ2-7; no reliable D call. The CDR3 totals 15 residues. Between the trimmed V and J ends, which lost 2 bases and 3 bases, there was a span of 14 bases. The germline gives CDR1 MGHRA, CDR2 YSYEKL. CDR3 amino acids: CASSQLRASRYEQYF. CDR3 DNA sequence: TGCGCCAGCAGCCAACTCCGGGCCTCCCGCTACGAGCAGTACTTC.

The chain is built from TRBV11-2 and TRBJ2-5; D is possibly TRBD2 (5 bases). Per germline, CDR1 SGHAT and CDR2 FQNNGV. This CDR3 is 15 amino acids long. Deletions cut 2 bases from V and 5 bases from J, with 15 bases between. The DNA of the CDR3 is TGTGCCAGCAGCTTAAGGAGAACTAGTCTCGAGACCCAGTACTTC. The encoded protein is CASSLRRTSLETQYF. Drawing the rest from reference TRBV11-2 and TRBJ2-5, the complete variable domain is EAGVAQSPRYKIIEKRQSVAFWCNPISGHATLYWYQQILGQGPKLLIQFQNNGVVDDSQLPKDRFSAERLKGVDSTLKIQPAKLEDSAVYLCASSLRRTSLETQYFGPGTRLLVL.

The V call is TRBV27, the J call TRBJ1-2, with a tentative D call TRBD1 (5 bases). CDR3 length equals 15 residues. With 3 bases removed from V and 7 bases from J, the gap between germline ends came to 18 bases. Germline-derived CDR1 and CDR2 are MNHEY and SMNVEV (reference sequence). CDR3 sequence: CASSFMRGVDSGYTF. The CDR3 bases are TGTGCCAGCAGTTTTATGAGAGGGGTGGACTCTGGCTACACCTTC.

The gene calls are TRBV4-1 and TRBJ1-6; possible D gene TRBD1, 5 bases. Germline V gene lookup returns CDR1 MGHRA and CDR2 YSYEKL. V was cut by 3 bases and J by 6 bases, with 12 bases left in between. There are 15 residues in the CDR3. The CDR3: CASSQGGNRNSPLHF. For the CDR3, the DNA is TGCGCCAGCAGCCAGGGGGGGAATCGTAATTCACCCCTCCACTTT.